The next 11 T cell receptor beta chains were all read from a single sample in a study of cytomegalovirus exposure and HLA in healthy donors. Clones were read by immunoSEQ multiplex PCR, and TCRdb kept only the in-frame ones, dropping some. The top ten clones hold roughly 3% of a sample with about 100,000 clones, 70% to 85% of them seen once. The sequencing input was PBMCs. The receptors originated from a young woman in good health and CMV-seronegative.

CDR3 DNA sequence: TGCGCCAGCAGCCAAGAGGAATCCGGGACAGGGGGTTGGGATACGCAGTATTTT. Translating gives CASSQEESGTGGWDTQYF. The gene calls are TRBV4-1 and TRBJ2-3; 11 bases are shared with TRBD1. The CDR3 contains 18 residues. Germline-derived CDR1 and CDR2 are MGHRA and YSYEKL. V was clipped by 0 bases and J by 6 bases; unmatched bases: 11.

This clone was seen once. The chain combines TRBV19 with TRBJ2-3, with 7 bases that match TRBD1. This CDR3 region has 15 residues. Germline CDR1 and CDR2: LNHDA and SQIVND (reference sequence). The junction had 11 bases not matched to a gene; V was cut back by 7 bases and J by 4 bases. CDR3 sequence reads: CASTSGQMMADTQYF. Written as DNA, the CDR3 is TGTGCCAGTACCTCGGGACAGATGATGGCAGATACGCAGTATTTT.

V gene TRBV5-1 combines with J gene TRBJ2-2; 7 bases align to TRBD1. The junction had 5 bases not matched to a gene; V was cut back by 3 bases and J by 6 bases. CDR1 and CDR2 (germline): SGHRS, YFSETQ. CDR3 length: 14 amino acids. The CDR3 DNA follows: TGCGCCAGCAGCTCACAGGGGTATGCCGGGGAGCTGTTTTTT. This encodes CASSSQGYAGELFF.

This clone was counted a single time. The rearrangement uses TRBV30 and TRBJ1-3; 7 nucleotides align to TRBD1. The germline CDR1 and CDR2 sequences are GTSNPN and SVGIG (reference sequence). Unmatched junction bases numbered 16, after V lost 1 base and J lost 7 bases. CDR3 length: 17 amino acids. CDR3 sequence: CAWSGRGLPLGWNTIYF. The CDR3, as DNA: TGTGCCTGGAGTGGTAGGGGGCTTCCCTTGGGGTGGAACACCATATATTTT. The complete variable domain, with remaining parts taken from reference TRBV30 and TRBJ1-3, reads SQTIHQWPATLVQPVGSPLSLECTVEGTSNPNLYWYRQAAGRGLQLLFYSVGIGQISSEVPQNLSASRPQDRQFILSSKKLLLSDSGFYLCAWSGRGLPLGWNTIYFGEGSWLTVV.

This clone turned up a few times. V is TRBV6-1 and J is TRBJ2-3; 7 positions agree with TRBD2. The junction had 8 bases not matched to a gene; V was cut back by 11 bases and J by 0 bases. Germline V gene sequence: CDR1 MNHNS, CDR2 SASEGT. The CDR3 spans 14 residues. CDR3 coding DNA: TGTGCCGGGGGGGACGGATCTAGCACAGATACGCAGTATTTT. This gives the protein CAGGDGSSTDTQYF.

This clone was detected only a few times. This chain connects TRBV6-1 to TRBJ2-2, with 11 bases fitting TRBD1. The germline V gene has CDR1 MNHNS and CDR2 SASEGT. The junction had 6 bases not matched to a gene; V was cut back by 7 bases and J by 5 bases. The CDR3 loop spans 15 amino acids. Here the CDR3 DNA reads TGTGCCAGCATTCGGACAGGGGGCTTAACCGGGGAGCTGTTTTTT. It translates to CASIRTGGLTGELFF.

The CDR3, as DNA: TGTGCCAGCAGCCCAGGGGCTGAAGCTTTCTTT. It is translated as CASSPGAEAFF. The rearrangement links TRBV7-9 to TRBJ1-1, with a weak D call TRBD1 (6 bases). The V end lost 5 bases, the J end lost 6 bases, and 7 bases lay between the germline ends. This CDR3 has 11 amino acids. The germline V gene encodes CDR1 SEHNR and CDR2 FQNEAQ (reference sequence).

The chain combines TRBV30 with TRBJ1-1; the D gene is possibly TRBD1 (6 bases). Germline-derived CDR1 and CDR2 are GTSNPN and SVGIG (reference sequence). Trimming removed 7 bases from V and 3 bases from J, with 24 bases in between. CDR3 length equals 16 residues. The CDR3 protein is CASTSGGPRGDTEAFF. In nucleotides, the CDR3 is TGTGCCTCCACTAGTGGGGGCCCCCGGGGCGACACTGAAGCTTTCTTT.

This sequence joins TRBV18 and TRBJ1-2, with D uncertain. This CDR3 has 15 residues. Trimming removed 0 bases from V and 3 bases from J, with 11 bases in between. Germline values: CDR1 KGHSH, CDR2 LQKENI. The CDR3 coding sequence is TGTGCCAGCTCACCACCTATAAAAGGAGACTATGGCTACACCTTC. Translating it yields CASSPPIKGDYGYTF.

This clone has a single count. The chain joins TRBV4-1 to TRBJ1-5, with 9 nucleotides matching TRBD1. Germline V lookup: CDR1 MGHRA, CDR2 YSYEKL. The CDR3 has 16 amino acids. V lost 0 bases to trimming and J lost 4 bases; unmatched junction nucleotides: 4. As DNA, the CDR3 is TGCGCCAGCAGCCAAGATGCGGGACAGGGTAATCAGCCCCAGCATTTT. Encoded protein: CASSQDAGQGNQPQHF.

The chain links TRBV28 to TRBJ2-7, with TRBD2 as a possible D gene (6 bases). Germline V gives CDR1 MDHEN, CDR2 SYDVKM. This CDR3 is built from 11 residues. The ends were cut back, 10 bases at V and 4 bases at J, with 11 bases in the middle. As DNA, the CDR3 is TGTGCCACCGGGCGGGGATACGAGCAGTACTTC. Translating gives CATGRGYEQYF.